This TCR beta chain originates from a study of regulatory T cells in long-lasting Graves disease. Study-level results: Repertoires from persistent disease leaned toward TRBV28, TRBJ1-2 and TRBJ2-5.

With iRepertoire HTBI primers and Arm-PCR of CDR3 regions, TCR beta libraries were built. TCRdb reprocessed the multiplex PCR reads via MiXCR and lists one record per CDR3 protein. The sample consists of hundreds of thousands of distinct CDR3 sequences, 16% of them appearing once. On this clonotype: Its target is unknown.

Specified time point: newly diagnosed GD, antithyroid drugs for less than 3 months. Extracted PBMC RNA gave rise to the TCR library. Peripheral blood, 7 to 9.5 milliliters of it, was drawn into EDTA tubes. Germline V gene sequence: CDR1 SGHTA, CDR2 FQGNSA. This CDR3 has 14 amino acids. V gave up 2 bases and J gave up 6 bases; unmatched junction bases: 6. The sample also formed part of further work on T cells in Graves' hyperthyroidism and ophthalmopathy. From that second work: TCR CDR3 underwent first-round RT-PCR with the HTBI primer set. The model identified upcoming ophthalmopathy a median approximately six months ahead of onset.

The source of this sequence is a young woman with Graves disease. The material sequenced was peripheral blood mononuclear cells (PBMCs), taken at new diagnosis, from a patient treated with antithyroid drugs. The rearrangement uses TRBV7-2 and TRBJ2-7; 8 bases match TRBD2. CDR3 residues: CASSLQRESFEQYF. The DNA for the CDR3 is TGTGCCAGCAGCTTACAGCGGGAGTCTTTCGAGCAGTACTTC.